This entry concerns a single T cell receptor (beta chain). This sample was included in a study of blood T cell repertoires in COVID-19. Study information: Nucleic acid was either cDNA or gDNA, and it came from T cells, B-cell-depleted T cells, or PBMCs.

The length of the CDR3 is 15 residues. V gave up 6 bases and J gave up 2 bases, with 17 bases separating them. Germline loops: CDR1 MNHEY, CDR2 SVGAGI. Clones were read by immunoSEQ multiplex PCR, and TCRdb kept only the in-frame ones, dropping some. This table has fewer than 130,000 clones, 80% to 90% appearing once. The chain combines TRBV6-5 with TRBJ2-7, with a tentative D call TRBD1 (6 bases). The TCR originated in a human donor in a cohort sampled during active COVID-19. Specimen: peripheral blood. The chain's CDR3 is CASRGRGGSPYEQYF. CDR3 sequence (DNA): TGTGCCAGCAGGGGGCGAGGGGGATCCCCCTACGAGCAGTACTTC.